These 8 T cell receptor beta chains were all obtained from the same sample, sequenced in a study of control samples from healthy donors and cancer patients. Generated by immunoSEQ multiplex PCR, the TCRdb table keeps only in-frame clones and is missing some. Found here are under 80,000 clones, roughly 94% of them singletons; the top ten hold approximately 5.7%. The sequencing input was blood. All receptors come from a woman in her thirties or forties in good health.

This clone has a handful of counts. The chain uses TRBV9 and TRBJ1-5; D perhaps matches TRBD1 (6 bases). The CDR3 contains 15 residues. V lost 0 bases and J lost 4, with 11 bases in between. Germline CDR1 SGDLS, CDR2 YYNGEE. CDR3 DNA: TGTGCCAGCAGCGTAGGGGGGCGTGGGAATCAGCCCCAGCATTTT. This codes for CASSVGGRGNQPQHF.

This chain uses TRBV4-3 with TRBJ1-2; D remains unclear. The CDR3 is 15 residues long. The germline gives CDR1 LGHNA, CDR2 YSLEER. Trimming pared 0 bases from V and 8 bases from J, leaving 16 bases between. This CDR3 reads CASSQEDRAPRGYTF. In nucleotides, the CDR3 is TGCGCCAGCAGCCAAGAAGACCGGGCACCCCGCGGCTACACCTTC.

The chain employs TRBV7-2 and TRBJ2-1; 7 bases line up with TRBD2. V lost 0 bases, J lost 3 bases, and 2 bases stayed unmatched. CDR1 and CDR2 from the germline V gene are SGHTA and FQGNSA. The CDR3 covers 15 residues. This CDR3 reads CASSLALADYNEQFF. CDR3 bases: TGTGCCAGCAGCTTAGCGCTAGCGGACTACAATGAGCAGTTCTTC. Looking up the rest from reference TRBV7-2 and TRBJ2-1 gives the full variable domain: GAGVSQSPSNKVTEKGKDVELRCDPISGHTALYWYRQSLGQGLEFLIYFQGNSAPDKSGLPSDRFSAERTGGSVSTLTIQRTQQEDSAVYLCASSLALADYNEQFFGPGTRLTVL.

The rearrangement links TRBV6-5 to TRBJ2-6, with D unclear. Per the germline V gene, CDR1 is MNHEY and CDR2 is SVGAGI. V shed 7 bases and J shed 0 bases, with 10 bases lying between them. CDR3 size: 15 residues. The CDR3: CASTVRFSGANVLTF. For the CDR3, the DNA is TGTGCCAGCACCGTTCGGTTCTCTGGGGCCAACGTCCTGACTTTC.

The rearrangement links TRBV18 to TRBJ2-7, with D uncertain. V lost 2 bases to trimming and J lost 3 bases, with 8 bases between them. The CDR3 length is 13 residues. The germline V gene encodes CDR1 KGHSH and CDR2 LQKENI. The CDR3 is CASSPENFYEQYF. CDR3 in DNA: TGTGCCAGCTCACCAGAAAATTTCTACGAGCAGTACTTC.

The chain couples TRBV19 to TRBJ1-2; 7 positions agree with TRBD1. The V segment lost 5 bases and the J segment 3 bases; nucleotides outside the gene matches: 6. Germline V gene sequence: CDR1 LNHDA, CDR2 SQIVND (reference sequence). CDR3 size: 14 residues. DNA for the CDR3: TGTGCCAGTAGTGCACAGGGGACAGACTATGGCTACACCTTC. Protein sequence: CASSAQGTDYGYTF.

The chain is built from TRBV27 and TRBJ1-6; no clear D. V gave up 5 bases and J gave up 11 bases, with 13 bases separating them. CDR1 is MNHEY, CDR2 SMNVEV, per germline (reference sequence). CDR3 length equals 13 residues. The CDR3 DNA reads as TGTGCCAGCAGTAAGGACGGGCGCACACCCCTCCACTTT. Translation gives CASSKDGRTPLHF.

CDR3 sequence reads: CASKDATGTESPLHF. DNA of the CDR3: TGTGCCAGCAAAGACGCGACAGGGACGGAGTCACCCCTCCACTTT. The V gene is TRBV2, the J gene TRBJ1-6, with 7 bases matching TRBD1. CDR1 and CDR2 (germline): SNHLY, FYNNEI. The V segment lost 7 bases and the J segment 10 bases; nucleotides outside the gene matches: 13. There are 15 residues in the CDR3.